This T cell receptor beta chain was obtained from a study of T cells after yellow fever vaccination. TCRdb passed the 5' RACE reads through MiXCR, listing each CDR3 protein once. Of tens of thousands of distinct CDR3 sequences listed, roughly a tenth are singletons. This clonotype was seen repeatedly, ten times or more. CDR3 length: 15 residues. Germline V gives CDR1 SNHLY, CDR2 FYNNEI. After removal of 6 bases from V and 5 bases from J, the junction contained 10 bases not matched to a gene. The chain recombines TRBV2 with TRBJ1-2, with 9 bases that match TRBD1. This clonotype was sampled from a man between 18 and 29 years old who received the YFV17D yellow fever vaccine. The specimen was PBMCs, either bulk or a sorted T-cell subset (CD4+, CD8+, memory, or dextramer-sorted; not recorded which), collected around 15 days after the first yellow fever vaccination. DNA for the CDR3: TGTGCCAGCAGACCGGGACAGGGAGCCGCTTATGGCTACACCTTC. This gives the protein CASRPGQGAAYGYTF.